Below, one T cell receptor beta chain is given with its context. The data stem from a study of blood T cell repertoires in COVID-19. As for the study in general: Researchers got acute and convalescent COVID-19 samples from the United States, Italy and Spain. From T cells, B-cell-depleted T cells, or PBMCs came the material, which was cDNA or gDNA.

Original methodology: Reference gene primer amplification in the assay estimated nucleated cell counts. Repertoires were generated with immunoSEQ multiplex PCR, while TCRdb's copy carries only in-frame clones and drops some. The DNA was the basis for D and trimming; V, J and clone size are from that table. The table includes about 230,000 clones, more than 75% detected once. The CDR3 loop spans 13 amino acids. V lost 5 bases to trimming and J lost 4 bases, with 9 bases between them. Germline CDR1 and CDR2: SGHTA and FQGTGA. Sequenced sample: peripheral blood. The clonotype was recovered from a man aged 50 to 59 with COVID-19, enrolled during active disease. The V call is TRBV7-3, the J call TRBJ2-1; a weak D match, TRBD1 (5 bases). CDR3 bases: TGTGCCAGCAGCCTAGACAGATACAATGAGCAGTTCTTC. Translating gives CASSLDRYNEQFF.